This is a list of T cell receptor beta chains from one sample in a study of T cell repertoires in cytomegalovirus infection. Their antigens are not known. Via MiXCR, TCRdb re-called the reads, giving one row per CDR3 protein. The sample has a few hundred thousand distinct CDR3 sequences; 25% to 35% are singletons. The sample was cultured PBMCs, taken from culture after CMV antigen stimulation. The receptors were gathered from a human donor in good health (CMV status not recorded). Some clones in this sample may be carry-over from other donors' samples. Each CDR3 is given with its conserved first and last residue. The D gene is left open where the match is weak. Clone size is stated in some rows and not others, as once, few, many or a class when expanded.

v_call: TRBV9; clone_size: few; j_call: TRBJ2-1; d_call: TRBD2; cdr3_nt: TGTGCCAGCAGCGTATTGAGTAGCGGGAGCTACAATGAGCAGTTCTTC; cdr3_aa: CASSVLSSGSYNEQFF
v_call: TRBV7-2; clone_size: many; j_call: TRBJ2-2; d_call: .; cdr3_nt: TGTGCCAGCAGCCCATGGGCGGGCGCTTACACCGGGGAGCTGTTTTTT; cdr3_aa: CASSPWAGAYTGELFF
v_call: TRBV11-2; clone_size: few; j_call: TRBJ2-7; d_call: .; cdr3_nt: TGTGCCAGCAGCTTCCGGGGAGTCCACGAGCAGTACTTC; cdr3_aa: CASSFRGVHEQYF
v_call: TRBV28; clone_size: .; j_call: TRBJ2-1; d_call: .; cdr3_nt: TGTGCCAGCAGTTTACCCAGGGTGGCCCTCAATGAGCAGTTCTTC; cdr3_aa: CASSLPRVALNEQFF
v_call: TRBV11-2; clone_size: once; j_call: TRBJ2-1; d_call: TRBD2; cdr3_nt: TGTGCCAGCAGCTTAGATCGGACTAGCGGGAGTTACAATGAGCAGTTCTTC; cdr3_aa: CASSLDRTSGSYNEQFF
v_call: TRBV19; clone_size: .; j_call: TRBJ2-7; d_call: .; cdr3_nt: TGTGCCAGTAGTATAGCTCGGACAGCTAACTACGAGCAGTACTTC; cdr3_aa: CASSIARTANYEQYF
v_call: TRBV9; clone_size: .; j_call: TRBJ2-1; d_call: .; cdr3_nt: TGTGCCAGCAGCCCCCAGGAAGGACCCCCGAGCTCCTACAATGAGCAGTTCTTC; cdr3_aa: CASSPQEGPPSSYNEQFF
v_call: TRBV5-6; clone_size: few; j_call: TRBJ2-7; d_call: .; cdr3_nt: TGTGCCAGCAGTCCCAAAACCGGGACACTCTTTTACGAGCAGTACTTC; cdr3_aa: CASSPKTGTLFYEQYF
v_call: TRBV28; clone_size: .; j_call: TRBJ2-7; d_call: .; cdr3_nt: TGTGCCAGCGAAGAGTATCCCTACTACGAGCAGTACTTC; cdr3_aa: CASEEYPYYEQYF
v_call: TRBV7-2; clone_size: few; j_call: TRBJ2-7; d_call: TRBD2; cdr3_nt: TGTGCCAGCAGCTTAGCTCTAGCGGGAGGGGGCTACGAGCAGTACTTC; cdr3_aa: CASSLALAGGGYEQYF
v_call: TRBV18; clone_size: .; j_call: TRBJ2-5; d_call: .; cdr3_nt: TGTGCCAGCTCACCATCAGGGGGGGAGACCCAGTACTTC; cdr3_aa: CASSPSGGETQYF
v_call: TRBV28; clone_size: few; j_call: TRBJ2-4; d_call: .; cdr3_nt: TGTGCCAGCAGTTTAGGTGGGCAGGGAGGAGACATTCAGTACTTC; cdr3_aa: CASSLGGQGGDIQYF
v_call: TRBV11-2; clone_size: once; j_call: TRBJ2-1; d_call: .; cdr3_nt: TGTGCCAGCAGCTTAGATATTAGGTGGGGGCTCTACAATGAGCAGTTCTTC; cdr3_aa: CASSLDIRWGLYNEQFF
v_call: TRBV7-2; clone_size: .; j_call: TRBJ2-7; d_call: .; cdr3_nt: TGTGCCAGCAGCTTAGATTGGGCTACCTACGAGCAGTACTTC; cdr3_aa: CASSLDWATYEQYF
v_call: TRBV24-1; clone_size: .; j_call: TRBJ1-2; d_call: .; cdr3_nt: TGTGCCACCAGTGATTCTGGGCTCTATGGCTACACCTTC; cdr3_aa: CATSDSGLYGYTF
v_call: TRBV7-3; clone_size: many; j_call: TRBJ2-1; d_call: .; cdr3_nt: TGTGCCAGCAGCTCTACAGGGAATGAGCAGTTCTTC; cdr3_aa: CASSSTGNEQFF
v_call: TRBV4-2; clone_size: few; j_call: TRBJ2-2; d_call: TRBD1; cdr3_nt: TGTGCCAGCAGCCAAGAACCTACAGGGGGCATGAACACCGGGGAGCTGTTTTTT; cdr3_aa: CASSQEPTGGMNTGELFF
v_call: TRBV19; clone_size: few; j_call: TRBJ2-2; d_call: TRBD1; cdr3_nt: TGTGCCAGTAGTACCGGGACAGGCTATGCGAACACCGGGGAGCTGTTTTTT; cdr3_aa: CASSTGTGYANTGELFF
v_call: TRBV7-2; clone_size: few; j_call: TRBJ1-3; d_call: .; cdr3_nt: TGTGCCAGCAGCTCCTGGAACTCTGGAAACACCATATATTTT; cdr3_aa: CASSSWNSGNTIYF
v_call: TRBV5-4; clone_size: .; j_call: TRBJ2-1; d_call: .; cdr3_nt: TGTGCCAGCAGCCCTGGGGGGTACTCCTACAATGAGCAGTTCTTC; cdr3_aa: CASSPGGYSYNEQFF